Following are 27 T cell receptor beta chains from one sample sequenced in a study of T cells in Graves' hyperthyroidism and ophthalmopathy. The TCR beta CDR3 regions underwent amplification using RNA transcripts as the source. When the TCR CDR3 underwent first-round RT-PCR, the HTBI primer set was used. MiXCR, applied by TCRdb to the multiplex PCR reads, yields one record per CDR3 protein. In the table there are approximately 510,000 distinct CDR3 sequences, around 20% of which are singletons. The source material was blood. Receptor source: a man aged 18 to 29 with Graves' hyperthyroidism.

This clonotype was counted ten times or more. This sequence joins TRBV6-1 and TRBJ2-2, with D perhaps TRBD2 (7 bases). CDR1 MNHNS and CDR2 SASEGT come from the germline V gene. CDR3 length equals 15 residues. Trimming pared 7 bases from V and 7 bases from J, leaving 19 bases between. The CDR3 region is CASTGWGGDGGELFF. CDR3 nucleotides: TGTGCCAGCACCGGCTGGGGGGGCGATGGCGGGGAGCTGTTTTTT.

This clonotype was detected only a few times. V usage is TRBV28 and J usage is TRBJ2-2; maybe TRBD2 (5 bases). The V gene's germline CDR1 is MDHEN and CDR2 SYDVKM. Trimming took off 7 bases at V and 6 bases at J, with 21 bases between the two ends. CDR3 length equals 16 residues. This chain's CDR3 is CASTPLGGNKAGELFF. The DNA of the CDR3 is TGTGCCAGCACCCCACTAGGAGGAAATAAAGCCGGGGAGCTGTTTTTT.

The gene calls are TRBV4-1 and TRBJ2-4, with 8 bases that match TRBD2. This CDR3 is built from 15 residues. Germline CDR1 reads MGHRA; CDR2 reads YSYEKL. Trimming took 0 bases from V and 8 from J; bases not matched to a gene: 6. CDR3 bases: TGCGCCAGCAGCCAAGAAGGGCGGGAGGTGGACATTCAGTACTTC. This encodes CASSQEGREVDIQYF.

This clonotype was seen ten or more times. V usage is TRBV6-1 and J usage is TRBJ1-1; D ambiguous. The CDR3 totals 13 residues. The germline V and J ends were trimmed by 9 bases and 10 bases, with 21 bases remaining between them. From germline, CDR1 is MNHNS and CDR2 SASEGT. This CDR3 is CARQKEAATLAFF. The CDR3 DNA reads TGTGCCAGGCAAAAGGAGGCAGCGACGCTAGCTTTCTTT.

The sample holds many counts of this clonotype. Here the CDR3 reads CASSPPDLGGYTF. Written as DNA, the CDR3 is TGTGCCAGCAGTCCCCCCGACCTTGGTGGCTACACCTTC. The V gene is TRBV12-3 or TRBV12-4, the J gene TRBJ1-2; the D is unclear. The CDR3 loop spans 13 amino acids. Trimming stripped 5 bases from V and 7 bases from J, with 14 bases between.

A word on this clonotype: A single base separates this from a much larger clone, so it may be a read error. The rearrangement joins TRBV28 to TRBJ2-7, with unresolved D. CDR3 length: 12 residues. CDR1 is MDHEN and CDR2 is SYDVKM in the germline V gene. With 6 bases removed from V and 2 bases from J, the gap between germline ends came to 8 bases. CDR3 in amino acids: CASSASAYEQYF. The CDR3 region has the DNA TGTGCCAGCAGCGCCTCCGCCTACGAGCAGTACTTC.

This clonotype was seen many times. This sequence joins TRBV5-1 and TRBJ1-2; 7 bases align to TRBD1. The CDR3 runs 17 residues. Germline-derived CDR1 and CDR2 are SGHRS and YFSETQ. Trimming removed 4 bases from V and 8 bases from J; junction bases left unmatched: 20. The CDR3 spells CASSRSDRARTPLGYTF. DNA of the CDR3: TGCGCCAGCAGCCGTTCCGACAGGGCGCGGACCCCCCTCGGCTACACCTTC.

This clonotype was recorded at least ten times. The genes are TRBV6-1 and TRBJ2-5; no firm D call. V lost 2 bases, J lost 5 bases, and 12 bases lay in between. The germline V gene has CDR1 MNHNS and CDR2 SASEGT. The CDR3 totals 14 residues. The CDR3 bases are TGTGCCAGCAGTGAATGGGGATATAGGGAGACCCAGTACTTC. Protein product: CASSEWGYRETQYF.

The rearrangement uses TRBV12-3 or TRBV12-4 and TRBJ1-5; TRBD1 might be the D (5 bases). The CDR3 consists of 14 residues. The germline V and J ends were trimmed by 3 bases and 7 bases, with 13 bases remaining between them. The CDR3 nucleotides are TGTGCCAGCAGTTTGGGACTGGGTGGGCAGCCCCAGCATTTT. Amino acid sequence: CASSLGLGGQPQHF.

Ten or more counts support this clonotype. This chain uses TRBV29-1 with TRBJ1-1, with TRBD1 as a possible D gene (6 bases). V was shortened by 5 bases and J by 1 base, with 14 bases between the two germline ends. The CDR3 is 14 residues long. Per the germline V gene, CDR1 is SQVTM and CDR2 is ANQGSEA. The DNA of the CDR3 is TGCAGCGTTAGCAACAGGGTAGGGAACACTGAAGCTTTCTTT. Protein sequence: CSVSNRVGNTEAFF. Variable domain in full (rest from reference TRBV29-1 and TRBJ1-1): SAVISQKPSRDICQRGTSLTIQCQVDSQVTMMFWYRQQPGQSLTLIATANQGSEATYESGFVIDKFPISRPNLTFSTLTVSNMSPEDSSIYLCSVSNRVGNTEAFFGQGTRLTVV.

J is TRBJ2-7 and V is TRBV30, with 9 nucleotides matching TRBD1. J lost 1 base, V lost 1 base, and 5 bases had no gene match. The V gene's germline CDR1 is GTSNPN and CDR2 SVGIG (reference sequence). The CDR3 extends over 15 amino acids. CDR3 DNA sequence: TGTGCCTGGAGTGCTACAGGGGGCAGGTCCTACGAGCAGTACTTC. Protein: CAWSATGGRSYEQYF. Filled out from reference TRBV30 and TRBJ2-7, the complete variable domain reads SQTIHQWPATLVQPVGSPLSLECTVEGTSNPNLYWYRQAAGRGLQLLFYSVGIGQISSEVPQNLSASRPQDRQFILSSKKLLLSDSGFYLCAWSATGGRSYEQYFGPGTRLTVT.

This clonotype was detected many times. The chain employs TRBV10-2 and TRBJ2-7; the D is unclear. V was trimmed by 3 bases and J by 3 bases, leaving 9 bases between them. The CDR3 extends over 13 amino acids. Germline V gene lookup returns CDR1 WSHSY and CDR2 SAAADI. CDR3 sequence reads: CASSDPYVYEQYF. The CDR3 region has the DNA TGCGCCAGCAGTGATCCCTATGTCTACGAGCAGTACTTC.

This clonotype has ten or more counts. The chain is built from TRBV20-1 and TRBJ2-7; D gene uncertain. This CDR3 is built from 11 residues. Germline V gene lookup returns CDR1 DFQATT and CDR2 SNEGSKA (reference sequence). V was cut by 2 bases and J by 7 bases, with 9 bases left in between. DNA of the CDR3: TGCAGTGCTAGAATGGTGAGGGAGCAGTACTTC. It specifies CSARMVREQYF.

In the case of this clonotype: One end of the junction is discordant with germline, which a read error may explain. The rearrangement joins TRBV28 to TRBJ2-5, with TRBD2 as a possible D gene (6 bases). The CDR3 consists of 15 residues. Germline V gene data show CDR1 as MDHEN and CDR2 as SYDVKM. CDR3 DNA: TGTGTCAGCAGCGTACTCCCTCGCTCGGGAGAGTCCCAGTACTTC. It is translated as CVSSVLPRSGESQYF. Together with reference TRBV28 and TRBJ2-5, the CDR3 gives the full variable domain: DVKVTQSSRYLVKRTGEKVFLECVQDMDHENMFWYRQDPGLGLRLIYFSYDVKMKEKGDIPEGYSVSREKKERFSLILESASTNQTSMYLCVSSVLPRSGESQYFGPGTRLLVL.

This clonotype was observed a handful of times. The rearrangement uses TRBV12-3 or TRBV12-4 and TRBJ1-6, with D maybe TRBD1 (5 bases). The V and J ends lost 5 bases and 7 bases respectively, with 12 bases between them. This CDR3 spans 14 amino acids. The DNA for the CDR3 is TGTGCCAGCAGTCTGGAGTCAGGGAATTCACCCCTCCACTTT. Translation: CASSLESGNSPLHF.

This clonotype has ten or more counts. The genes are TRBV6-1 and TRBJ1-5; weak D call: TRBD1 (5 bases). The CDR3 is made up of 17 amino acids. Looked up from germline, CDR1 is MNHNS and CDR2 is SASEGT. Trimming took 2 bases from V and 11 from J, leaving 25 bases between them. The CDR3 nucleotides read TGTGCCAGCAGTGAACCCCCCGCGGGGACCGGTGGATCGGCCCAGCATTTT. Translated, it gives CASSEPPAGTGGSAQHF.

The table lists this clonotype with many counts. This chain uses TRBV6-2 or TRBV6-3 with TRBJ2-2, with 12 bases lining up with TRBD2. The germline gives CDR1 MNHEY, CDR2 SVGEGT. The CDR3 is made up of 19 amino acids. The V gene end was trimmed by 8 bases and the J gene end by 1 base; junction bases not matched to a gene: 14. CDR3 in DNA: TGTGCCAGCGGACATAGGGGGAGACTAGCGGGGGAGAACACCGGGGAGCTGTTTTTT. It is translated as CASGHRGRLAGENTGELFF.

Many counts were recorded for this clonotype. The chain employs TRBV5-4 and TRBJ2-5; D is undetermined. CDR1 SGHNT and CDR2 YYREEE come from the germline V gene (reference sequence). V was pared by 4 bases and J by 5 bases, with 15 bases between. CDR3 length equals 14 residues. Written as DNA, the CDR3 is TGTGCCAGCAGCACAGACCGGATGTCGGAGACCCAGTACTTC. Its protein product is CASSTDRMSETQYF. Using reference TRBV5-4 and TRBJ2-5 for the parts outside the CDR3, the full variable domain is ETGVTQSPTHLIKTRGQQVTLRCSSQSGHNTVSWYQQALGQGPQFIFQYYREEENGRGNFPPRFSGLQFPNYSSELNVNALELDDSALYLCASSTDRMSETQYFGPGTRLLVL.

The chain recombines TRBV12-3 or TRBV12-4 with TRBJ2-4; D gene unclear. V lost 4 bases to trimming and J lost 3 bases, with 13 bases between them. The CDR3 totals 15 residues. CDR3 in DNA: TGTGCCAGCAGTTCCCCGACCCCAGGCAAAAACATTCAGTACTTC. The encoded protein is CASSSPTPGKNIQYF.

This rearrangement joins TRBV5-6 to TRBJ1-2; D unresolved. The CDR3 has 13 residues. Germline assignment: CDR1 SGHDT and CDR2 YYEEEE. V dropped 0 bases and J dropped 8 bases, with 11 bases sitting between them. The CDR3 region has the DNA TGTGCCAGCAGCTTGGACAGAACTGGAGGCTACACCTTC. It specifies CASSLDRTGGYTF.

The V gene is TRBV29-1, the J gene TRBJ1-1; D perhaps matches TRBD1 (6 bases). The ends were cut back, 0 bases at V and 9 bases at J, with 11 bases in the middle. The CDR3 is 12 residues long. The germline gives CDR1 SQVTM, CDR2 ANQGSEA. The CDR3: CSVEDAGGKAFF. As DNA, the CDR3 is TGCAGCGTTGAAGATGCGGGGGGCAAAGCTTTCTTT.

This sequence joins TRBV4-3 and TRBJ2-6, with D perhaps TRBD2 (5 bases). The CDR3 has 17 residues. The germline V gene has CDR1 LGHNA and CDR2 YSLEER. The ends were cut back, 1 base at V and 0 bases at J, with 10 bases in the middle. The CDR3 DNA reads as TGCGCCAGCAGCCAAGTTGACGGGAACTCTGGGGCCAACGTCCTGACTTTC. It yields the protein CASSQVDGNSGANVLTF.

This clonotype was counted only a few times. At one end the junction does not follow the germline gene, possibly because of a read error. V usage is TRBV11-2 and J usage is TRBJ1-5, with D possibly matching TRBD1 (5 bases). This CDR3 spans 14 amino acids. The germline gives CDR1 SGHAT, CDR2 FQNNGV. CDR3 in DNA: TGTGCCAGCAGCCTGACAGATAGCGATCAGCCCCAGCATTTT. Residues: CASSLTDSDQPQHF.

This clonotype was counted many times. CDR3 residues: CSGERGGGGQETQYF. The CDR3 DNA reads as TGCAGTGGCGAAAGGGGCGGGGGTGGACAAGAGACCCAGTACTTC. The J gene is TRBJ2-5, the V gene TRBV20-1; 7 positions match TRBD2. Trimming took 7 bases from V and 2 from J; bases not matched to a gene: 13. Germline V gene lookup returns CDR1 DFQATT and CDR2 SNEGSKA (reference sequence). The CDR3 length is 15 residues.

Remarks on this clonotype: This CDR3 fails to terminate in the conserved phenylalanine or tryptophan, so it likely reflects a read error. This CDR3 is CAWTSGVGANVLTL. The CDR3, as DNA: TGTGCCTGGACTTCAGGGGTTGGGGCCAACGTCCTGACTCTC. This chain links TRBV30 with TRBJ2-6, with a tentative D call TRBD1 (6 bases). The CDR3 length is 14 residues. V gave up 4 bases and J gave up 3 bases, with 10 bases separating them. CDR1 is GTSNPN and CDR2 is SVGIG in the germline V gene (reference sequence).

This sequence joins TRBV25-1 and TRBJ1-2, with D possibly being TRBD1 (5 bases). The CDR3 contains 12 residues. Trimming removed 5 bases from V and 6 bases from J, with 10 bases in between. CDR1 MGHDK and CDR2 SYGVNS come from the germline V gene. CDR3 sequence: CASSHLRDGYTF. As DNA, the CDR3 is TGTGCCAGCAGTCATCTCAGGGATGGCTACACCTTC.

In this sample, this clonotype turned up many times. V usage is TRBV29-1 and J usage is TRBJ2-5; D may match TRBD1 or TRBD2 (6 bases each). The CDR3 is 15 amino acids. Germline V gene data show CDR1 as SQVTM and CDR2 as ANQGSEA. The V gene lost 6 bases and the J gene lost 2 bases, with 19 bases spanning the gap. The DNA of the CDR3 is TGCAGCGTGGGGGGCCGGGACCCCGAACAAGAGACCCAGTACTTC. Amino acids: CSVGGRDPEQETQYF.